This T cell receptor beta chain was captured in a study of tumor and adjacent non-tumor tissue in lung cancer. Overall study context: The cohort had around eleven adenocarcinoma, a couple of squamous cell and 1 small cell patients.

Of note for this clonotype: Its cognate antigen is unknown. One end of the junction does not line up with germline, which may come from a read error.

The length of the CDR3 is 14 residues. Germline values: CDR1 SQVTM, CDR2 ANQGSEA. The template was RNA from unsorted bulk tissue. Distant lung tissue was collected more than 3 cm away from the tumor edge. Overall study results and limits: Top 100 clones took a larger repertoire share in normal lung.

The library came from three nested PCR rounds adapted from ARM-PCR protocols. One entry per CDR3 protein results from TCRdb running MiXCR on the multiplex PCR reads. This table has 75,000 to 90,000 distinct CDR3 sequences, roughly 77% appearing once. This chain connects TRBV29-1 to TRBJ2-3; 7 positions match TRBD2. Input material: distant non-tumor lung tissue. The sequence derives from a woman aged 45 to 65 with non-small cell lung cancer. CDR3 loop: CIVDRAGLTDTQYF. In DNA, the CDR3 is TGCATCGTTGACAGAGCGGGATTAACGGATACGCAGTATTTT.